A single sample gave rise to the 25 T cell receptor beta chains below, sequenced in a study of radiation and T cells in renal cell carcinoma. Described time point: baseline pretreatment blood. Treatment of the sample: 15 Gy SBRT to primary tumor, nephrectomy 4 weeks later. Here immunoSEQ multiplex PCR was the method, and the copy in TCRdb shows in-frame clones only, minus some. The repertoire includes approximately 140,000 clones, roughly nine tenths of them detected once, and roughly 4% sits in the top ten. The source material was blood, sampled from a patient whose treatment included radiotherapy and nephrectomy. The receptor source for this set is a woman in her 70s with renal cell carcinoma.

The genes are TRBV4-2 and TRBJ2-3, with TRBD2 matching 10 bases. The CDR3 contains 18 residues. Germline V lookup: CDR1 LGHNA, CDR2 YNFKEQ. The junction had 11 bases not matched to a gene; V was cut back by 0 bases and J by 5 bases. CDR3 in DNA: TGTGCCAGCAGCCAAGATGGTGGTAGCGGGGGGCGGGTAGATACGCAGTATTTT. Its translation is CASSQDGGSGGRVDTQYF.

J is TRBJ2-1 and V is TRBV30, with 9 bases aligning to TRBD2. The ends lost 4 bases at V and 4 bases at J; junction bases unmatched: 8. CDR1 is GTSNPN, CDR2 SVGIG, per germline (reference sequence). The CDR3 extends over 15 amino acids. CDR3 region: CAWNPLAGPYNEQFF. The CDR3 coding sequence is TGTGCCTGGAACCCTCTAGCGGGGCCTTACAATGAGCAGTTCTTC.

This chain uses TRBV9 with TRBJ2-2; 8 nucleotides align to TRBD2. V lost 0 bases and J lost 1; bases outside the gene matches: 5. The CDR3 totals 17 residues. Germline CDR1 is SGDLS and CDR2 is YYNGEE. As DNA, the CDR3 is TGTGCCAGCAGCGTAGACCCTAGCGGGCGGAACACCGGGGAGCTGTTTTTT. Translating it yields CASSVDPSGRNTGELFF.

Written as DNA, the CDR3 is TGTGCCAGCAGCGCCGGACAGACTCGGTACAATGAGCAGTTCTTC. Its protein is CASSAGQTRYNEQFF. The rearrangement uses TRBV5-4 and TRBJ2-1, with a possible D match to TRBD1 (6 bases). In germline, CDR1 is SGHNT, CDR2 YYREEE (reference sequence). This CDR3 region has 15 residues. The germline V and J ends were trimmed by 4 bases and 4 bases, with 15 bases remaining between them.

Points on this clone: Sequence at one end of the junction differs from germline and may be a read error. V usage is TRBV30 and J usage is TRBJ1-1; tentative D call: TRBD1 (5 bases). CDR1 and CDR2 (germline): GTSNPN, SVGIG (reference sequence). The CDR3 consists of 15 residues. CDR3 nucleotide sequence: TGTGCCGGCGGGGGAGCAGGGTCGGTGAAAACTGAAGCTTTCTTT. It encodes CAGGGAGSVKTEAFF.

In its sample, this clone was seen once. V is TRBV5-1 and J is TRBJ2-2; 8 positions match TRBD2. The germline V gene has CDR1 SGHRS and CDR2 YFSETQ. The ends lost 4 bases at V and 1 base at J; junction bases unmatched: 6. This CDR3 contains 16 residues. CDR3 sequence (DNA): TGCGCCAGCAGCCTGATAGCGGGGCTGAACACCGGGGAGCTGTTTTTT. This sequence encodes CASSLIAGLNTGELFF.

This clone was counted a few times. This chain links TRBV19 with TRBJ1-1; perhaps TRBD1 as D (5 bases). The CDR3 contains 12 residues. V lost 3 bases and J lost 7, with 9 bases in between. Germline CDR1 and CDR2: LNHDA and SQIVND (reference sequence). This CDR3 reads CASSITGGEAFF. DNA for the CDR3: TGTGCCAGTAGTATTACGGGGGGTGAAGCTTTCTTT.

V usage is TRBV5-1 and J usage is TRBJ2-1; D not certain. CDR1 is SGHRS and CDR2 is YFSETQ in the germline V gene. The CDR3 length is 12 residues. The V end lost 4 bases, the J end lost 9 bases, and 11 bases lay between the germline ends. The CDR3 nucleotides read TGCGCCAGCAGCGGCACCCTGGGTGAGCAGTTCTTC. Translation: CASSGTLGEQFF.

This clone showed up just once. Other DNA sequences in this specimen translate into the identical CDR3. The chain links TRBV5-1 to TRBJ2-3; 10 bases match TRBD2. The V and J ends lost 4 bases and 1 base, in that order; junction bases with no gene match: 6. Germline CDR1 and CDR2: SGHRS and YFSETQ. The CDR3 is 16 residues long. The CDR3 loop is CASSTRTSGGTDTQYF. Written as DNA, the CDR3 is TGCGCCAGCAGCACGCGGACTAGCGGCGGCACAGATACGCAGTATTTT.

The gene calls are TRBV29-1 and TRBJ2-7; D is ambiguous. V dropped 4 bases and J dropped 2 bases, with 9 bases sitting between them. The germline CDR1 and CDR2 sequences are SQVTM and ANQGSEA. The CDR3 is 12 amino acids. CDR3 sequence: CSVVDGTYEQYF. CDR3 nucleotides: TGCAGCGTTGTGGACGGAACCTACGAGCAGTACTTC.

The chain uses TRBV14 and TRBJ1-3, with D perhaps TRBD1 (6 bases). Trimming stripped 4 bases from V and 4 bases from J, with 14 bases between. Germline assignment: CDR1 SGHDN and CDR2 FVKESK. The CDR3 spans 15 residues. The DNA of the CDR3 is TGTGCCAGCAGCCTCTACCCCGGGACAGGAAACACCATATATTTT. It is translated as CASSLYPGTGNTIYF.

CDR3 loop: CASSSVDRPDSDNEQFF. CDR3 coding DNA: TGTGCCAGCAGCTCCGTCGACAGACCAGACAGCGACAATGAGCAGTTCTTC. V usage is TRBV7-6 and J usage is TRBJ2-1; D possibly corresponds to TRBD1 (5 bases). Germline CDR1 SGHVS, CDR2 FNYEAQ. The V and J ends lost 4 bases and 5 bases respectively, with 21 bases between them. The CDR3 contains 17 residues.

The rearrangement joins TRBV4-3 to TRBJ2-2; D possibly matches TRBD1 or TRBD2 (6 bases each). The germline CDR1 and CDR2 sequences are LGHNA and YSLEER. This CDR3 has 18 amino acids. With 0 bases removed from V and 0 bases from J, the gap between germline ends came to 14 bases. The CDR3 nucleotides read TGCGCCAGCAGCCAAGAGGGGGGCCCGTTCGCGAACACCGGGGAGCTGTTTTTT. This sequence encodes CASSQEGGPFANTGELFF.

V is TRBV6-1 and J is TRBJ2-5, with 7 positions matching TRBD1. After removal of 4 bases from V and 5 bases from J, the junction contained 7 bases not matched to a gene. The CDR3 length is 14 residues. The germline gives CDR1 MNHNS, CDR2 SASEGT. The CDR3 DNA is TGTGCCAGCAGTGTAGGACAGGCCCAGGAGACCCAGTACTTC. Amino acids: CASSVGQAQETQYF.

The rearrangement links TRBV11-3 to TRBJ2-2; TRBD1 matches at 10 bases. V lost 3 bases to trimming and J lost 7 bases; unmatched junction nucleotides: 8. The CDR3 length is 16 residues. The germline V gene encodes CDR1 SGHNT and CDR2 YENEEA. Here the CDR3 reads CASSFYGTGVSGELFF. The CDR3 nucleotides are TGTGCCAGCAGCTTCTACGGGACAGGGGTTAGCGGGGAGCTGTTTTTT.

The chain carries TRBV9 and TRBJ1-1, with D uncertain. V shed 2 bases and J shed 5 bases, with 7 bases lying between them. This CDR3 region has 12 residues. CDR1 is SGDLS, CDR2 YYNGEE, per germline. The CDR3 here is CASSVSGTEAFF. In nucleotides, the CDR3 is TGTGCCAGCAGCGTCAGCGGGACTGAAGCTTTCTTT.

The V call is TRBV7-9, the J call TRBJ2-7; a possible D gene is TRBD1 (5 bases). This CDR3 region has 14 residues. Germline-derived CDR1 and CDR2 are SEHNR and FQNEAQ (reference sequence). The V and J ends lost 2 bases and 6 bases respectively, with 14 bases between them. The CDR3 loop is CASSLSQDGAEQYF. The CDR3 nucleotides read TGTGCCAGCAGCTTATCGCAAGATGGGGCCGAGCAGTACTTC. Together with reference TRBV7-9 and TRBJ2-7, the CDR3 gives the full variable domain: DTGVSQNPRHKITKRGQNVTFRCDPISEHNRLYWYRQTLGQGPEFLTYFQNEAQLEKSRLLSDRFSAERPKGSFSTLEIQRTEQGDSAMYLCASSLSQDGAEQYFGPGTRLTVT.

The chain is built from TRBV5-4 and TRBJ2-1, with TRBD2 matching 9 bases. Germline V gives CDR1 SGHNT, CDR2 YYREEE (reference sequence). The CDR3 is made up of 17 amino acids. J was trimmed by 0 bases and V by 2 bases; bases with no gene match: 6. CDR3 DNA: TGTGCCAGCAGCTTAGGCGGGGGGGCCAGCTCCTACAATGAGCAGTTCTTC. Translated, it gives CASSLGGGASSYNEQFF.

This chain joins TRBV27 and TRBJ2-7; 8 bases map to TRBD2. Trimming at V came to 4 bases and at J to 0 bases, leaving 5 bases not matched to a gene. This CDR3 region has 15 residues. Germline-derived CDR1 and CDR2 are MNHEY and SMNVEV (reference sequence). The CDR3 spells CASSSGGRSSYEQYF. As DNA, the CDR3 is TGTGCCAGCAGTTCGGGGGGGCGTAGCTCCTACGAGCAGTACTTC.

This sequence joins TRBV7-2 and TRBJ2-3; 10 nucleotides align to TRBD2. The germline V gene has CDR1 SGHTA and CDR2 FQGNSA. The CDR3 is 16 amino acids. V was clipped by 2 bases and J by 2 bases; unmatched bases: 4. The CDR3 bases are TGTGCCAGCAGCTTAAGCGGGGGGGCCACCACAGATACGCAGTATTTT. Its protein is CASSLSGGATTDTQYF.

V gene TRBV7-9 combines with J gene TRBJ2-3; D might be TRBD1 (6 bases). The CDR3 spans 14 residues. Germline V lookup: CDR1 SEHNR, CDR2 FQNEAQ (reference sequence). The V gene lost 6 bases and the J gene lost 5 bases, with 15 bases spanning the gap. In DNA form, the CDR3 reads TGTGCCAGCAGTCTGGCAGGGGCGTTAGATACGCAGTATTTT. It encodes CASSLAGALDTQYF.

The J gene is TRBJ2-5, the V gene TRBV19; TRBD1 aligns across 9 bases. CDR1 and CDR2 from the germline V gene are LNHDA and SQIVND (reference sequence). The CDR3 is 15 residues long. The trim removed 4 bases at V and 7 bases at J, leaving 10 bases unmatched. As DNA, the CDR3 is TGTGCCAGTAGTAGCCCGGGACAGGGATTAGGGACCCAGTACTTC. Translated, it gives CASSSPGQGLGTQYF.

V is TRBV11-3 and J is TRBJ2-3; TRBD2 agrees at 7 bases. J lost 2 bases, V lost 5 bases, and 7 bases had no gene match. The CDR3 is 15 residues long. Germline V gene lookup returns CDR1 SGHNT and CDR2 YENEEA. DNA for the CDR3: TGTGCCAGCAGCCCCGGCGGGGGACCCACAGATACGCAGTATTTT. Translation gives CASSPGGGPTDTQYF.

V usage is TRBV6-5 and J usage is TRBJ2-2; TRBD1 matches at 9 bases. The germline V gene has CDR1 MNHEY and CDR2 SVGAGI. V shed 5 bases, J shed 6 bases, and the junction held 4 bases outside the gene matches. The CDR3 runs 14 residues. DNA for the CDR3: TGTGCCAGCAGTCAAAGACAGGGGGCCGGGGAGCTGTTTTTT. As protein: CASSQRQGAGELFF.

This rearrangement joins TRBV27 to TRBJ2-7; 8 bases agree with TRBD1. This CDR3 comprises 14 residues. With 5 bases clipped from V and 8 bases from J, the junction kept 11 bases outside the gene matches. Germline CDR1 MNHEY, CDR2 SMNVEV (reference sequence). The CDR3 here is CASSLRDRLRKQYF. The CDR3 coding sequence is TGTGCCAGCAGTCTCCGGGACAGGCTCCGTAAGCAGTACTTC.